This T cell receptor (beta chain) was observed in a study of blood T cell repertoires in COVID-19 (TCRdb year 2020). Notes on the research overall: Samples from collaborators originated in the United States, Italy and Spain and spanned both the acute and convalescent phases of COVID-19. Samples came from the ongoing ImmuneRACE study (first 160 participants) plus 1,254 subjects from 6 global collaborators. The dataset comprised deeply sampled blood TCRbeta repertoires from subjects exposed to, actively infected with, or recovered from COVID-19. Nearly every sample came with metadata listing a de-identified subject ID, COVID-19 status, age in years and sex. The prospective study material was composed of cDNA or gDNA derived from T cells, B-cell-depleted T cells, or PBMCs. The repertoires were released in a freely available public database meant as a resource for research on the immune response to SARS-CoV-2. HLA class I and class II types, where available, came from metadata supplied by the sample provider rather than from assay-based typing. Study-level results and caveats: Clinical and demographic metadata were provided uncurated, with the amount varying by source and participant.

CDR1 and CDR2 were assigned from the germline V gene (reference sequence) as LGHDT and YNNKEL. The CDR3 runs 17 amino acids, cysteine and phenylalanine included. Only CDR3 DNA is held: 51 bases, read in frame from base 1. Trimming removed 0 bases from V and 2 bases from J, leaving 13 bases between the germline ends. With respect to this clone: No cognate antigen has been identified for it. Per-base quality was not reported, and no clone a single base away is much larger than it.

The collaborating institutions used their own protocols to collect whole blood in K2EDTA tubes. Collaborator samples were shipped for TCRbeta analysis as frozen whole blood, isolated PBMCs, or DNA extracted from either sample type. TCRbeta CDR3 regions were amplified from genomic DNA using the immunoSEQ Assay, a bias-controlled multiplex PCR. Per the source publication's procedure: The number of nucleated cells in each sample was estimated from the amplification of reference gene primers within the assay. Sequence reads were collapsed and filtered to measure the absolute abundance of every unique TCRbeta CDR3 rearrangement. Productive Simpson clonality was computed per sample as the square root of Simpson's diversity index over productive rearrangements. What TCRdb holds here is the immuneACCESS table cut down to in-frame rearrangements. Part of the clones is not present; checked against another copy, under half of the missing clones reflect an unresolved V gene, and the others are unexplained. V, J and clone size are taken as reported in that table, and D and trimming were inferred from the DNA itself. For this sample the table gives approximately 240,000 clones, of which 82% were detected only once. The ten largest clones take up about 5.3% of the sample.

This TCR came from a woman of 80 years or more with active or convalescent COVID-19. The sequenced material came from peripheral blood. The sequence links TRBV3-1 (or the pseudogene TRBV3-2) to TRBJ2-2; TRBD2 could be the D gene, as 5 bases match. The sequence in DNA is TGTGCCAGCAGCCAAGATTTGCGAGCGGTAAACACCGGGGAGCTGTTTTTT. This codes for CASSQDLRAVNTGELFF.